The clone carrying this TCR beta chain has only one observation. CDR1 and CDR2 (germline): SGDLS, YYNGEE. V was shortened by 0 bases and J by 8 bases, with 14 bases between the two germline ends. The length of the CDR3 is 15 residues. The data were produced by immunoSEQ multiplex PCR, yet TCRdb's version contains in-frame clones alone and is incomplete. The sample has 13,000 to 15,000 clones; around 40% are singletons. Labeling with CFSE marked around 200,000 responder cells, which were plated with around 200,000 irradiated, violet-dye-labeled stimulator cells. After the reaction, the investigators sorted the proliferating CFSE-low CD3+CD4+ and CD3+CD8+ responders. The sample is drawn from a study of graft-versus-host responses after intestinal transplantation. Study context: Each recipient received anti-thymocyte globulin induction, then tacrolimus and steroids for approximately three years. Study-wide results and caveats: GvH clonotypes were identified within recipient marrow, with a subset emerging first in ileum or blood.

V is TRBV9 and J is TRBJ1-4; D gene ambiguous. Sequenced here: alloreactive CD4+ T cells from a mixed lymphocyte reaction culture, sampled before intestinal transplant. Described subset: CFSE-low proliferating T cells sorted from roughly 6-day pre-transplant mixed lymphocyte reaction (GvH or HvG direction). This TCR came from a human patient who received an intestinal transplant. The CDR3 reads CASSVAGQAVEKLFF. The CDR3 nucleotides read TGTGCCAGCAGCGTAGCTGGTCAGGCAGTGGAAAAACTGTTTTTT.